This T cell receptor (beta chain) was documented in a study of CD8+CD57+ T cells in acquired aplastic anemia. Study background: Recorded DNA amounts for sorted CD4+ and CD8+ cells had an average of around 3.4 ug.

Only patients with CD8+CD57+ cell expansion on flow cytometry were chosen for sequencing. No patient had been given any therapy when blood was sampled. Profiling that covered TCR beta VDJ and CDR3 relied on genomic DNA as its template. TCRdb redid the calling of the reads with MiXCR, one entry per CDR3 protein. Of roughly 250,000 distinct CDR3 sequences listed, roughly 82% are singletons. CDR1 SGHVS and CDR2 FQNEAQ come from the germline V gene. The CDR3 length is 13 residues, termini included. As to this clonotype: The conserved final phenylalanine or tryptophan is absent from the CDR3, which likely points to a read error. The DNA is left out, because the CDR3 cannot be placed on it with certainty; the CDR3 is given as TCRdb lists it.

The TCR was taken from a human donor with aplastic anemia. The chain employs TRBV7-8 and TRBJ2-3; the table's D call of TRBD2 was not tested on the DNA. Sample: sorted CD4+, CD8+, or CD8+CD57+ T cells (not recorded which) from PBMCs. CDR3 sequence reads: CASSADDTQYFGP.